The 6 T cell receptor beta chains given below trace back to one sample, sequenced in a study of T cells in Graves' hyperthyroidism and ophthalmopathy. TCR beta CDR3 sequences were amplified from RNA transcripts. During a first-round RT-PCR of the TCR CDR3, the HTBI primer set was used. TCRdb used MiXCR to reprocess the multiplex PCR reads, holding one entry per CDR3 protein. The sample has approximately 350,000 distinct CDR3 sequences; over 12% are singletons. Sample: blood. All receptors come from a woman in her sixties or seventies with Graves' ophthalmopathy.

Ten or more counts support this clonotype. The V and J genes are TRBV30 and TRBJ1-3; maybe TRBD1 (5 bases). CDR1 and CDR2 from the germline V gene are GTSNPN and SVGIG (reference sequence). The CDR3 consists of 12 residues. Trimming took off 4 bases at V and 4 bases at J, with 8 bases between the two ends. CDR3 sequence: CAWKGLGNTIYF. The CDR3 DNA is TGTGCCTGGAAGGGACTAGGAAACACCATATATTTT.

This clonotype was detected ten times or more. The CDR3, as DNA: TGTGCCAGCAGATATGCGACGGGGAACACTGAAGCTTTCTTT. The encoded protein is CASRYATGNTEAFF. The chain recombines TRBV6-1 with TRBJ1-1, with D unresolved. The CDR3 length is 14 residues. CDR1 and CDR2 from the germline V gene are MNHNS and SASEGT. Trimming pared 6 bases from V and 1 base from J, leaving 12 bases between.

The sample holds many counts of this clonotype. The rearrangement joins TRBV6-1 to TRBJ2-3; TRBD2 agrees at 10 bases. The CDR3 extends over 16 amino acids. CDR1 MNHNS and CDR2 SASEGT come from the germline V gene. V gave up 4 bases and J gave up 5 bases; unmatched junction bases: 9. CDR3 protein: CASSVRAGGPEDTQYF. The CDR3 bases are TGTGCCAGCAGTGTACGAGCGGGAGGGCCGGAAGATACGCAGTATTTT.

The V and J genes are TRBV12-3 or TRBV12-4 and TRBJ1-5; D ambiguous. Trimming left V 0 bases short and J 3 bases short, with 6 bases between. This CDR3 spans 14 amino acids. The CDR3 spells CASSLAGLNQPQHF. DNA for the CDR3: TGTGCCAGCAGTTTAGCGGGCCTCAATCAGCCCCAGCATTTT.

This clonotype came up many times. V is TRBV20-1 and J is TRBJ1-5, with D unclear. CDR3 length equals 14 residues. Germline CDR1 reads DFQATT; CDR2 reads SNEGSKA (reference sequence). Trimming removed 4 bases from V and 5 bases from J, with 15 bases in between. In DNA form, the CDR3 reads TGCAGTGCTACCGGACCTCTGCTGGATCAGCCCCAGCATTTT. Encoded protein: CSATGPLLDQPQHF.

The table lists this clonotype with a few counts. V is TRBV5-1 and J is TRBJ2-5; TRBD2 matches at 7 bases. Germline CDR1 and CDR2: SGHRS and YFSETQ. V lost 7 bases and J lost 1; bases outside the gene matches: 7. This CDR3 contains 14 residues. Written as DNA, the CDR3 is TGCGCCAGCGGCACGTCTAGCGGCCAAGAGACCCAGTACTTC. As protein: CASGTSSGQETQYF. Filled out from reference TRBV5-1 and TRBJ2-5, the complete variable domain reads KAGVTQTPRYLIKTRGQQVTLSCSPISGHRSVSWYQQTPGQGLQFLFEYFSETQRNKGNFPGRFSGRQFSNSRSEMNVSTLELGDSALYLCASGTSSGQETQYFGPGTRLLVL.